These 2 T cell receptor beta chains were sequenced from one sample in a study of blood T cells in healthy people across ages. Through a sample-barcoded 5' primer and a J-beta primer mix, a second PCR was run for 7 to 11 cycles. A single record per CDR3 protein comes from TCRdb applying MiXCR to the 5' RACE reads. The data hold hundreds of thousands of distinct CDR3 sequences, with around 48% observed a single time. Sequencing used blood. The receptor source for this set is a man between 25 and 39 years old in good health.

The chain's CDR3 is CASSQSLRTGELFF. CDR3 nucleotides: TGTGCCAGCAGCCAATCTCTGCGAACCGGGGAGCTGTTTTTT. The chain uses TRBV14 and TRBJ2-2; D is uncertain. The germline CDR1 and CDR2 sequences are SGHDN and FVKESK. This CDR3 region has 14 residues. Trimming took 2 bases from V and 5 from J, leaving 9 bases between them.

This clonotype was observed a few times. The chain links TRBV4-3 to TRBJ2-7, with D maybe TRBD2 (6 bases). Trimming took off 0 bases at V and 7 bases at J, with 19 bases between the two ends. The germline gives CDR1 LGHNA, CDR2 YSLEER. The CDR3 is 16 residues long. This CDR3 is CASSQDSSGYYNEQYF. DNA of the CDR3: TGCGCCAGCAGCCAAGATAGCAGCGGGTACTACAATGAGCAGTACTTC.